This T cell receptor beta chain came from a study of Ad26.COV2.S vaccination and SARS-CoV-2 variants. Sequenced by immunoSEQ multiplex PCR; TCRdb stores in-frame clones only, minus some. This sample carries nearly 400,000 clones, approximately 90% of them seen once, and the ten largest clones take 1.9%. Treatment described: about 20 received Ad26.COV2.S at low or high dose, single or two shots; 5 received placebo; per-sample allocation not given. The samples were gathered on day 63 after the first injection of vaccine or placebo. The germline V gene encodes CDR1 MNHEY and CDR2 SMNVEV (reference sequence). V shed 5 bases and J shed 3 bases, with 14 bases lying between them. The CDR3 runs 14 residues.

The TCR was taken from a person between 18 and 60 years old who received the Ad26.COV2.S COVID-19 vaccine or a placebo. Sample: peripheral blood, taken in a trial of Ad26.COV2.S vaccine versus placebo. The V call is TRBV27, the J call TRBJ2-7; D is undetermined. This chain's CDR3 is CASSLGFPYYEQYF. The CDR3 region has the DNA TGTGCCAGCAGTCTGGGGTTTCCGTACTACGAGCAGTACTTC.